This TCR beta chain was found in a study of blood T cell repertoires in COVID-19. Background on the study: T cells, B-cell-depleted T cells, or PBMCs supplied cDNA or gDNA.

In the original analysis: Counts of nucleated cells, estimated from reference gene primer amplification, were obtained. Clones were sequenced by immunoSEQ multiplex PCR, and TCRdb holds only the in-frame ones, with some missing. V and J calls and clone size are as listed in that table; D and trimming were resolved from the DNA. The sample includes around 400,000 clones, approximately 90% of them seen just once. Notes on this clone: One end of the junction is discordant with germline, which a read error may explain. The same CDR3 also results from other DNA sequences found in this sample.

Participant age was roughly 18 to 95 years, and participants resided in 25 or so US areas. Participants had their cohort set by participant-reported clinical history. The CDR3 is 15 residues long. Germline V gene lookup returns CDR1 KGHSH and CDR2 LQKENI. Sequencing was done on a sample of PBMCs or T cells enriched from blood (not recorded which). The genes are TRBV18 and TRBJ2-7; D is possibly TRBD1 (6 bases). This clonotype originated in a woman in her thirties or forties who had been exposed to COVID-19. The CDR3 DNA follows: TGTGCCAGCTCGCGCAACCCACAGGGCTCCTTCGAGCAGTACTTC. It specifies CASSRNPQGSFEQYF.